This entry lists 15 T cell receptor beta chains sequenced from one sample in a study of T cells after yellow fever vaccination. TCRdb passed the 5' RACE reads through MiXCR, listing each CDR3 protein once. The sample consists of hundreds of thousands of distinct CDR3 sequences, about a sixth of them appearing once. The material sequenced was PBMCs, taken 5 to 6 days after the first yellow fever vaccination. The receptors shown here come from a man in his late teens or twenties who received the YFV17D yellow fever vaccine.

The J gene is TRBJ2-1, the V gene TRBV7-9; 9 bases fit TRBD1. This CDR3 has 16 residues. Germline V lookup: CDR1 SEHNR, CDR2 FQNEAQ (reference sequence). V shed 5 bases, J shed 7 bases, and the junction held 12 bases outside the gene matches. CDR3 amino acids: CASSPGSGTGRNEQFF. The DNA of the CDR3 is TGTGCCAGCAGCCCAGGTTCGGGGACAGGGAGAAATGAGCAGTTCTTC.

This clonotype was seen ten or more times. The chain has TRBV27 and TRBJ2-5; D possibly corresponds to TRBD1 (6 bases). Between the trimmed V and J ends, which lost 5 bases and 1 base, there was a span of 11 bases. This CDR3 spans 14 amino acids. In germline, CDR1 is MNHEY, CDR2 SMNVEV (reference sequence). CDR3 region: CASSTRDTQETQYF. The CDR3 DNA sequence: TGTGCCAGCAGTACGAGGGACACCCAAGAGACCCAGTACTTC.

CDR3: CASTVDRNTDTQYF. The DNA for the CDR3 is TGTGCCAGCACGGTAGATCGGAACACAGATACGCAGTATTTT. The V and J genes are TRBV28 and TRBJ2-3; D is unresolved. Deletions cut 7 bases from V and 2 bases from J, with 13 bases between. Germline V gene data show CDR1 as MDHEN and CDR2 as SYDVKM. The length of the CDR3 is 14 residues. Based on the CDR3 plus reference TRBV28 and TRBJ2-3, the full variable domain is DVKVTQSSRYLVKRTGEKVFLECVQDMDHENMFWYRQDPGLGLRLIYFSYDVKMKEKGDIPEGYSVSREKKERFSLILESASTNQTSMYLCASTVDRNTDTQYFGPGTRLTVL.

A few counts support this clonotype. V and J are TRBV9 and TRBJ2-1, with 7 bases identical to TRBD2. Looked up from germline, CDR1 is SGDLS and CDR2 is YYNGEE. With 0 bases clipped from V and 3 bases from J, the junction kept 3 bases outside the gene matches. CDR3 length: 15 amino acids. The CDR3 sequence: CASSVGLAFYNEQFF. CDR3 sequence (DNA): TGTGCCAGCAGCGTAGGACTAGCCTTCTACAATGAGCAGTTCTTC.

This clonotype occurred a few times. The chain is built from TRBV20-1 and TRBJ1-2; TRBD1 matches at 7 bases. This CDR3 is built from 13 residues. From germline, CDR1 is DFQATT and CDR2 SNEGSKA (reference sequence). V trimming: 6 bases; J trimming: 8 bases; junction bases outside the gene matches: 12. CDR3 residues: CSAEDRVSEGYTF. CDR3 sequence (DNA): TGCAGTGCCGAAGACAGGGTATCGGAAGGCTACACCTTC.

The chain joins TRBV12-3 or TRBV12-4 to TRBJ1-4, with TRBD1 matching over 7 bases. The CDR3 is 15 amino acids. V gave up 5 bases and J gave up 2 bases; unmatched junction bases: 5. CDR3 nucleotide sequence: TGTGCCAGCAGTGCCAGACAGGGTACTAATGAAAAACTGTTTTTT. Translated: CASSARQGTNEKLFF.

This clonotype has a handful of counts. The DNA of the CDR3 is TGTGCCAGCAGGCCTTACAGGAGACCGTACAATGAGCAGTTCTTC. Protein sequence: CASRPYRRPYNEQFF. The chain has TRBV12-3 or TRBV12-4 and TRBJ2-1; the D gene is possibly TRBD1 (5 bases). The CDR3 has 15 residues. V was trimmed by 6 bases and J by 4 bases, leaving 16 bases between them.

The chain has TRBV2 and TRBJ2-3, with a tentative D call TRBD1 (6 bases). V lost 7 bases and J lost 2, with 13 bases in between. Germline CDR1 reads SNHLY; CDR2 reads FYNNEI. This CDR3 has 14 amino acids. CDR3 region: CASNRQELTDTQYF. CDR3 nucleotide sequence: TGTGCCAGCAATCGACAGGAACTCACAGATACGCAGTATTTT.

This clonotype was counted only a few times. The chain employs TRBV7-2 and TRBJ1-5, with 9 bases identical to TRBD1. CDR3 length: 16 amino acids. Germline V gene sequence: CDR1 SGHTA, CDR2 FQGNSA. With V trimmed by 5 bases and J by 3 bases, 8 bases remained unmatched. The CDR3 bases are TGTGCCAGCAGCCGTGGGGGACAGGGTTACAATCAGCCCCAGCATTTT. Its translation: CASSRGGQGYNQPQHF.

This clonotype has just a few counts. The chain combines TRBV4-3 with TRBJ2-3; weak D call: TRBD2 (7 bases). V was cut by 5 bases and J by 3 bases, with 21 bases left in between. The CDR3 contains 17 residues. From germline, CDR1 is LGHNA and CDR2 YSLEER. In DNA form, the CDR3 reads TGCGCCAGCAGCGGATTAGGGGGGGCGGCTGGGACAGATACGCAGTATTTT. Translated: CASSGLGGAAGTDTQYF.

This clonotype was counted between two and nine times. The J gene is TRBJ2-1, the V gene TRBV4-3; possible D gene TRBD1, 5 bases. V lost 1 base and J 2 bases, leaving 12 bases between the germline ends. Germline-derived CDR1 and CDR2 are LGHNA and YSLEER. CDR3 length: 16 amino acids. CDR3 in amino acids: CASSQVLTGTYNEQFF. The CDR3 DNA follows: TGCGCCAGCAGCCAAGTATTAACAGGCACCTACAATGAGCAGTTCTTC.

There are a few counts of this clonotype. The chain couples TRBV6-5 to TRBJ1-2; 8 nucleotides agree with TRBD1. Germline V gives CDR1 MNHEY, CDR2 SVGAGI. J was trimmed by 1 base and V by 6 bases; bases with no gene match: 7. There are 15 residues in the CDR3. Here the CDR3 reads CASSLDRGVNYGYTF. CDR3 nucleotide sequence: TGTGCCAGCAGCTTAGACAGGGGAGTTAACTATGGCTACACCTTC.

The sample holds a few counts of this clonotype. J is TRBJ2-7 and V is TRBV7-2; 9 bases line up with TRBD2. From germline, CDR1 is SGHTA and CDR2 FQGNSA. V lost 7 bases and J lost 2; bases outside the gene matches: 9. This CDR3 contains 15 residues. Here the CDR3 DNA reads TGTGCCAGCACCAACCAACTAGCGGGCCCCTACGAGCAGTACTTC. It is translated as CASTNQLAGPYEQYF. The whole variable domain, remainder taken from reference TRBV7-2 and TRBJ2-7, is GAGVSQSPSNKVTEKGKDVELRCDPISGHTALYWYRQSLGQGLEFLIYFQGNSAPDKSGLPSDRFSAERTGGSVSTLTIQRTQQEDSAVYLCASTNQLAGPYEQYFGPGTRLTVT.

The table lists this clonotype with a few counts. The rearrangement uses TRBV18 and TRBJ1-2; 7 bases line up with TRBD1. Germline assignment: CDR1 KGHSH and CDR2 LQKENI. This CDR3 has 14 residues. The J segment lost 5 bases and the V segment lost 3 bases, leaving 6 bases of the junction unmatched. The CDR3 loop reads CASSPAGGRYGYTF. The CDR3 DNA is TGTGCCAGCTCACCTGCAGGGGGAAGGTATGGCTACACCTTC.

This clonotype has only one observation. The V and J genes are TRBV4-1 and TRBJ2-1; tentatively, D is TRBD1 (6 bases). The V end was cut by 3 bases, the J end by 9 bases, with 15 bases between. Germline assignment: CDR1 MGHRA and CDR2 YSYEKL. The CDR3 extends over 14 amino acids. The CDR3 region has the DNA TGCGCCAGCAGCCAGACGGACAGTACGGGTGAGCAGTTCTTC. Its translation: CASSQTDSTGEQFF.